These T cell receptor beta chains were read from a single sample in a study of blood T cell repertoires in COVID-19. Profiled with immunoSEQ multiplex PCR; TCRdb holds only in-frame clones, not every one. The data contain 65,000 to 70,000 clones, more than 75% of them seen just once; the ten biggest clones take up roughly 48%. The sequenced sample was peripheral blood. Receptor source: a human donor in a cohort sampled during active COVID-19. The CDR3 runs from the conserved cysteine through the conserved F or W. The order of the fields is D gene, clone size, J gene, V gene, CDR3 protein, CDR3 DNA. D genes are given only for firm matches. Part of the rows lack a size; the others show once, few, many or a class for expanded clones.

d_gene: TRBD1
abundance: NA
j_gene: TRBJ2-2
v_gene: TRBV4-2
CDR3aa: CASSQTRRGTGTLKRTGELFF
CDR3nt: TGTGCCAGCAGCCAGACGAGGAGGGGGACAGGGACTTTAAAACGCACCGGGGAGCTGTTTTTT

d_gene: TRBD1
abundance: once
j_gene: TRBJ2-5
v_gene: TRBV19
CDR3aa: CASTPTGVSYETQYF
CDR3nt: TGTGCCAGTACCCCGACAGGGGTTAGTTATGAGACCCAGTACTTC

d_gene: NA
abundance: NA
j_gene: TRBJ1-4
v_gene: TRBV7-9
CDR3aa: CASRGRPNEKLFF
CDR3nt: TGTGCCAGCAGGGGCAGACCTAATGAAAAACTGTTTTTT

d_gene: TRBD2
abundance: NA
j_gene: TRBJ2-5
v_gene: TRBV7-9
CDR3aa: CASSSSGRSQETQYF
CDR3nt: TGTGCCAGCAGCTCTAGCGGGAGGTCCCAAGAGACCCAGTACTTC

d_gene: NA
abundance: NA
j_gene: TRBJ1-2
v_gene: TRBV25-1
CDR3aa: CASMGALEGYTF
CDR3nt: TGTGCCAGCATGGGTGCTTTGGAGGGCTACACCTTC

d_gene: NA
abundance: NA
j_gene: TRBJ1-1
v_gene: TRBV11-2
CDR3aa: CASSLSRDTEAFF
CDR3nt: TGTGCCAGCAGCTTAAGCAGGGACACTGAAGCTTTCTTT

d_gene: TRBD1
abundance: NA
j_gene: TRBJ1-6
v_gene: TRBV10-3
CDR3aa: CAIGQADNSPLHF
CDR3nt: TGTGCCATCGGACAGGCTGATAATTCACCCCTCCACTTT

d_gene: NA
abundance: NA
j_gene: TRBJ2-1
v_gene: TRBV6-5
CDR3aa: CASSRGRVLNEQFF
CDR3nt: TGTGCCAGCAGTCGCGGCAGGGTTCTCAATGAGCAGTTCTTC

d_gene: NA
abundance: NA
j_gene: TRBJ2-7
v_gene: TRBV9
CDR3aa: CASSPTASSYEQYF
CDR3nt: TGTGCCAGCAGTCCGACAGCGAGCTCCTACGAGCAGTACTTC

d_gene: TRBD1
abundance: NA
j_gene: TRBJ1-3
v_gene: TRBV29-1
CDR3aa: CSVRDSLAGNTIYF
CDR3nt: TGCAGCGTCCGGGACAGTCTGGCGGGAAACACCATATATTTT

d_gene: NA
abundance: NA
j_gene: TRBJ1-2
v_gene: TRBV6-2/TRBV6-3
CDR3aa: CASSLEQAYGYTF
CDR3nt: TGTGCCAGCAGTTTAGAACAGGCCTATGGCTACACCTTC

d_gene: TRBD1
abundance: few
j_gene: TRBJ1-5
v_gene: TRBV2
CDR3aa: CASRGGTGGNQPQHF
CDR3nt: TGTGCCAGCAGAGGCGGGACAGGGGGCAATCAGCCCCAGCATTTT

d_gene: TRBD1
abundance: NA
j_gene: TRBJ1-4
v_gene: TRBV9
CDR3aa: CASSGGTTGSNEKLFF
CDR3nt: TGTGCCAGCAGCGGCGGAACGACAGGGTCTAATGAAAAACTGTTTTTT

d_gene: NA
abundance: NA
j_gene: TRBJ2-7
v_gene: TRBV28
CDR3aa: CASRNQGLSYEQYF
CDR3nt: TGTGCCAGCAGAAACCAGGGACTGAGCTACGAGCAGTACTTC

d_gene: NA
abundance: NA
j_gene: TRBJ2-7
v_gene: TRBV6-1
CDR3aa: CASSEASGTTHEQYF
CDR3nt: TGTGCCAGCAGTGAAGCCTCCGGGACAACCCACGAGCAGTACTTC

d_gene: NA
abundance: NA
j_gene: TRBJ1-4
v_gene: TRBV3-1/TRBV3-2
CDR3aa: CASSQLGGRGATNEKLFF
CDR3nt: TGTGCCAGCAGCCAATTGGGAGGAAGGGGAGCAACTAATGAAAAACTGTTTTTT

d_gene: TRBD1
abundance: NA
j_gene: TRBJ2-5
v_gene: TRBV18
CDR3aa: CASSRGQEETQYF
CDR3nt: TGTGCCAGCTCACGGGGACAGGAAGAGACCCAGTACTTC

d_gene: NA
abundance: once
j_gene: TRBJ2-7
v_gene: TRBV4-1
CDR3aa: CASSQDYDSLYEQYF
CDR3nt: TGCGCCAGCAGCCAAGATTATGACAGTCTCTACGAGCAGTACTTC

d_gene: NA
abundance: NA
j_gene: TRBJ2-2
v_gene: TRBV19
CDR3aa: CASSMGDFPLTGELFF
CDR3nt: TGTGCCAGTAGTATGGGGGACTTCCCGTTAACCGGGGAGCTGTTTTTT

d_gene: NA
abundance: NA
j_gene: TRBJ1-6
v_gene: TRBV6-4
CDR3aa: CASSETGSSPLHF
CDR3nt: TGTGCCAGCAGCGAGACTGGGAGTTCACCCCTCCACTTT

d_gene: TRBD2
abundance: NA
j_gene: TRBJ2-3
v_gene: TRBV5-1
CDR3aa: CASSLTSLAGGPHTQYF
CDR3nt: TGCGCCAGCAGCTTGACATCGTTAGCGGGAGGGCCACATACGCAGTATTTT

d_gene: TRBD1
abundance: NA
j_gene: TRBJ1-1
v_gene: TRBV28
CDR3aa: CASSRQGANTEAFF
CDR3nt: TGTGCCAGCAGCCGACAGGGGGCAAACACTGAAGCTTTCTTT

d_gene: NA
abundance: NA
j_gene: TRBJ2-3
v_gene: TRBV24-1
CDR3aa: CATSDLGAASGDTQYF
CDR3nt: TGTGCCACCAGTGATTTGGGGGCTGCGTCAGGCGATACGCAGTATTTT

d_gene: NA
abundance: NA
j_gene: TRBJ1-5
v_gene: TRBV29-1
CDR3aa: CSVEAGWNQPQHF
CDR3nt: TGCAGCGTTGAAGCAGGGTGGAATCAGCCCCAGCATTTT

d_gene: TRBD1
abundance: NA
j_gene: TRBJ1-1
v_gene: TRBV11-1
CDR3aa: CASSLGTDFEAFF
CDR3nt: TGTGCCAGCAGCCTCGGGACAGACTTTGAAGCTTTCTTT

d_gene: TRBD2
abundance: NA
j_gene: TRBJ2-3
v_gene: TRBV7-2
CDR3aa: CASSTRLAGRTDTQYF
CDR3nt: TGTGCCAGCAGCACGAGACTAGCGGGGCGCACAGATACGCAGTATTTT

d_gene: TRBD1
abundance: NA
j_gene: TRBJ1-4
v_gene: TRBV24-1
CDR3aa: CATSVEDSPGQAMRNEKLFF
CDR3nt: TGTGCCACCAGTGTGGAGGACTCGCCCGGACAGGCAATGAGGAATGAAAAACTGTTTTTT

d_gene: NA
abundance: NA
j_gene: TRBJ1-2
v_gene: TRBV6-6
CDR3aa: CASSSGSYTF
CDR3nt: TGTGCCAGCAGCTCCGGTAGCTACACCTTC

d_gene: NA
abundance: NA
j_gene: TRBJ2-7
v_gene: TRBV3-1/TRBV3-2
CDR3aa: CASSQGAGPAGEQYF
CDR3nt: TGTGCCAGCAGCCAAGGTGCGGGGCCGGCGGGGGAGCAGTACTTC

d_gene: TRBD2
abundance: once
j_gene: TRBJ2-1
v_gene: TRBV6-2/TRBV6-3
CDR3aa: CASSFALAGVGNEQFF
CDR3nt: TGTGCCAGCAGTTTCGCACTAGCGGGAGTGGGCAATGAGCAGTTCTTC

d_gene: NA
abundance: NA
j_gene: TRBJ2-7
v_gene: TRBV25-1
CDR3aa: CASSPSDRLSEQYF
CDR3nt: TGTGCCAGCAGCCCCTCTGACAGGCTCTCCGAGCAGTACTTC

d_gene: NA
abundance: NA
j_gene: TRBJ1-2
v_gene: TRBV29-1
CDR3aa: CSVGTGEDYGYTF
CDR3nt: TGCAGCGTTGGGACGGGGGAGGACTATGGCTACACCTTC

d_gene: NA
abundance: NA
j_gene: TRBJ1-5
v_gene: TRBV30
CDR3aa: CAWAGGNQPQHF
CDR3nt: TGTGCCTGGGCGGGGGGGAATCAGCCCCAGCATTTT

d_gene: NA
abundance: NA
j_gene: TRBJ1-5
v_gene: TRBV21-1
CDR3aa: CASSKVAPNQPQHF
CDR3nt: TGTGCCAGCAGCAAAGTAGCACCCAATCAGCCCCAGCATTTT

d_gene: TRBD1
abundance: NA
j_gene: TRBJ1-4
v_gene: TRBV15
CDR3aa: CATSPHGAGGATNEKLFF
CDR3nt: TGTGCCACCAGTCCCCATGGGGCAGGGGGTGCAACTAATGAAAAACTGTTTTTT

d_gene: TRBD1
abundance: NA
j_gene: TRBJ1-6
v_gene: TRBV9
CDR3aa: CASNRGTGGSPLHF
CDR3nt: TGTGCCAGCAATCGGGGGACAGGGGGTTCACCCCTCCACTTT

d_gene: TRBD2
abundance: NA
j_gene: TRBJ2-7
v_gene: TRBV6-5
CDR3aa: CASRASGADYEQYF
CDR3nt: TGTGCCAGCAGAGCAAGCGGGGCTGACTACGAGCAGTACTTC

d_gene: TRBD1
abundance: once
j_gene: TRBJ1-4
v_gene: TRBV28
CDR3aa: CASMGQGLATNEKLFF
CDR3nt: TGTGCCAGCATGGGACAGGGACTCGCAACTAATGAAAAACTGTTTTTT

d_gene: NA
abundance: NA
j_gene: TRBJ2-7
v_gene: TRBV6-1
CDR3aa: CASSESSSPGYEQYF
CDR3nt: TGTGCCAGCAGTGAATCTTCCAGTCCGGGTTACGAGCAGTACTTC

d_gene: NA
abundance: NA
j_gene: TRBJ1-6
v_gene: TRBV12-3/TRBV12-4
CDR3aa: CASSLKPNSPLHF
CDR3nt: TGTGCCAGCAGTTTAAAGCCAAATTCACCCCTCCACTTT

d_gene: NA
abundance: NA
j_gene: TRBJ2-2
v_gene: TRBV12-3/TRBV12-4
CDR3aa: CASSDTTGELFF
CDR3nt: TGTGCCAGCAGCGACACTACCGGGGAGCTGTTTTTT